Below are 5 T cell receptor beta chains sequenced from a single sample in a study of neurological immune-mediated disorders. Time point reported: longitudinal time-point 3. Using its own MiXCR run on the 5' RACE reads, TCRdb lists one record per CDR3 protein. The sample holds about 84,000 distinct CDR3 sequences, around 4.7% seen once. The specimen sequenced was PBMCs. All receptors derive from a woman aged 60-75 years with multiple sclerosis.

The table lists this clonotype with many counts. The J gene is TRBJ2-1, the V gene TRBV20-1, with no clear D. This CDR3 region has 14 residues. CDR1 and CDR2 (germline): DFQATT, SNEGSKA (reference sequence). V was shortened by 3 bases and J by 7 bases, with 16 bases between the two germline ends. CDR3 nucleotides: TGCAGTGCTAGGTGGCCAATATCCAGGAATGAGCAGTTCTTC. Its protein is CSARWPISRNEQFF.

This clonotype was detected ten times or more. The gene calls are TRBV6-6 and TRBJ1-2, with D tentatively TRBD1 (5 bases). This CDR3 region has 14 residues. V lost 2 bases, J lost 6 bases, and 13 bases lay in between. CDR1 is MNHNY and CDR2 is SVGAGI in the germline V gene (reference sequence). CDR3 DNA: TGTGCCAGCAGTTACGGGACGGAGAGAAATGGCTACACCTTC. Translating it yields CASSYGTERNGYTF.

This sequence joins TRBV5-6 and TRBJ2-1; TRBD2 matches at 12 bases. The ends lost 0 bases at V and 0 bases at J; junction bases unmatched: 1. The germline gives CDR1 SGHDT, CDR2 YYEEEE. The CDR3 is 17 amino acids. The CDR3, as DNA: TGTGCCAGCAGCTTGGGACTAGCGGGGGCCTCCTACAATGAGCAGTTCTTC. Translating gives CASSLGLAGASYNEQFF. Together with reference TRBV5-6 and TRBJ2-1, the CDR3 gives the full variable domain: DAGVTQSPTHLIKTRGQQVTLRCSPKSGHDTVSWYQQALGQGPQFIFQYYEEEERQRGNFPDRFSGHQFPNYSSELNVNALLLGDSALYLCASSLGLAGASYNEQFFGPGTRLTVL.

This clonotype was detected a few times. The CDR3 reads CASSGTSEISGANVLTF. The CDR3 bases are TGTGCCAGCAGTGGGACTAGCGAAATATCTGGGGCCAACGTCCTGACTTTC. This chain connects TRBV6-6 to TRBJ2-6; 10 bases agree with TRBD2. CDR3 length: 17 residues. Germline V lookup: CDR1 MNHNY, CDR2 SVGAGI (reference sequence). The trim removed 5 bases at V and 1 base at J, leaving 5 bases unmatched.

This clonotype was counted ten times or more. This sequence joins TRBV7-6 and TRBJ1-4, with D perhaps TRBD1 (6 bases). CDR1 and CDR2 (germline): SGHVS, FNYEAQ. The CDR3 has 15 residues. V was clipped by 5 bases and J by 5 bases, with 15 bases between them. The CDR3, as DNA: TGTGCCAGCAGCCCCGGCGGGGGCGTGAATGAAAAACTGTTTTTT. It yields the protein CASSPGGGVNEKLFF.